The sequence of this TCR beta chain was determined in a study of blood T cell repertoires in COVID-19. TCRdb's table, derived via immunoSEQ multiplex PCR, lists solely in-frame clones and lacks some. The profile shows about 190,000 clones, 80% of them singletons. Germline V gives CDR1 GTSNPN, CDR2 SVGIG (reference sequence). The CDR3 runs to 13 residues. Trimming stripped 8 bases from V and 0 bases from J, with 13 bases between. V usage is TRBV30 and J usage is TRBJ1-1; D uncertain. Sequencing used peripheral blood. This clonotype was obtained from a man aged 60 to 75 with acute or convalescent COVID-19. CDR3 sequence reads: CAESAGMNTEAFF. Here the CDR3 DNA reads TGTGCCGAATCCGCGGGCATGAACACTGAAGCTTTCTTT.